The 26 T cell receptor beta chains in this list originate from one sample, sequenced in a study of shared clonotypes between healthy human individuals. Method: immunoSEQ multiplex PCR; TCRdb's copy keeps in-frame clones and lacks some. The data show 2,100,000 or so clones, approximately 95% seen once. Sequencing used naive CD4+ T cells sorted from blood. Subset indicated: CD45RA+ positively selected. These receptors all come from a man younger than 30 in good health.

V is TRBV10-1 and J is TRBJ1-6, with D maybe TRBD1 (5 bases). The CDR3 extends over 15 amino acids. V dropped 6 bases and J dropped 5 bases, with 14 bases sitting between them. CDR1 is WNHNN, CDR2 SYGVQD, per germline (reference sequence). In DNA form, the CDR3 reads TGCGCCAGCAGCCCCGGGACGGATAATAATTCACCCCTCCACTTT. The encoded protein is CASSPGTDNNSPLHF.

The chain recombines TRBV27 with TRBJ2-2; tentative D call: TRBD2 (5 bases). V dropped 5 bases and J dropped 1 base, with 8 bases sitting between them. Per germline, CDR1 MNHEY and CDR2 SMNVEV (reference sequence). The length of the CDR3 is 14 residues. CDR3 nucleotide sequence: TGTGCCAGCAGTATGGACTGGAACACCGGGGAGCTGTTTTTT. It codes for CASSMDWNTGELFF.

V usage is TRBV19 and J usage is TRBJ2-5; D not certain. Per the germline V gene, CDR1 is LNHDA and CDR2 is SQIVND (reference sequence). V was pared by 5 bases and J by 1 base, with 11 bases between. This CDR3 contains 14 residues. The CDR3 spells CASSLSALQETQYF. The CDR3 DNA follows: TGTGCCAGTAGTCTATCAGCTCTCCAAGAGACCCAGTACTTC.

J is TRBJ2-3 and V is TRBV5-6; the D gene is possibly TRBD2 (5 bases). CDR1 and CDR2 (germline): SGHDT, YYEEEE. The germline V and J ends were trimmed by 1 base and 2 bases, with 14 bases remaining between them. The CDR3 totals 16 residues. The CDR3 DNA follows: TGTGCCAGCAGCTTGTCAGAGGGATTCCCCACAGATACGCAGTATTTT. Translated, it gives CASSLSEGFPTDTQYF.

CDR3 in DNA: TGTGCCAGCAGCCAAGAGCCCTCTAGCGGGGGGCAAACAGATACGCAGTATTTT. Translated, it gives CASSQEPSSGGQTDTQYF. This chain connects TRBV4-2 to TRBJ2-3, with 11 bases aligning to TRBD2. Germline loops: CDR1 LGHNA, CDR2 YNFKEQ. The CDR3 is 18 amino acids. Unmatched junction bases numbered 8, after V lost 0 bases and J lost 3 bases.

This clone showed up just once. Other DNA sequences within the sample encode an identical CDR3. V is TRBV5-1 and J is TRBJ2-7, with D perhaps TRBD1 (6 bases). Germline loops: CDR1 SGHRS, CDR2 YFSETQ. The V gene lost 5 bases and the J gene lost 5 bases, with 8 bases spanning the gap. The CDR3 totals 11 residues. The CDR3 region is CASRSGDEQYF. For the CDR3, the DNA is TGCGCCAGCAGATCAGGGGACGAGCAGTACTTC.

This chain connects TRBV6-1 to TRBJ2-2; D may be TRBD2 (7 bases). The germline V gene has CDR1 MNHNS and CDR2 SASEGT. CDR3 length: 18 amino acids. Trimming left V 4 bases short and J 1 base short, with 19 bases between. CDR3 sequence reads: CASSGGRETGLNTGELFF. The CDR3 DNA sequence: TGTGCCAGCAGTGGGGGGCGGGAGACAGGATTGAACACCGGGGAGCTGTTTTTT.

The V call is TRBV18, the J call TRBJ2-1, with D unclear. The CDR3 is 13 residues long. Trimming cost V 2 bases and J 7 bases, with 9 bases left between them. Germline CDR1 reads KGHSH; CDR2 reads LQKENI. CDR3 in amino acids: CASSPDEVNEQFF. The CDR3 bases are TGTGCCAGCTCACCAGATGAGGTGAATGAGCAGTTCTTC.

The chain is built from TRBV12-5 and TRBJ2-3, with 7 bases that match TRBD2. V lost 6 bases to trimming and J lost 5 bases; unmatched junction nucleotides: 8. The CDR3 has 14 residues. CDR1 and CDR2 from the germline V gene are LGHNT and FRNRAP. CDR3 coding DNA: TGTGCTAGTGGCTTAAGCGGGGCTGGAGATACGCAGTATTTT. Protein sequence: CASGLSGAGDTQYF.

J is TRBJ2-3 and V is TRBV29-1; TRBD2 is a possible D gene (6 bases). The CDR3 runs to 14 residues. Germline V lookup: CDR1 SQVTM, CDR2 ANQGSEA. V lost 5 bases and J lost 1, with 13 bases in between. The chain's CDR3 is CSVPAGWGTDTQYF. In DNA form, the CDR3 reads TGCAGCGTTCCCGCGGGATGGGGCACAGATACGCAGTATTTT.

The genes are TRBV15 and TRBJ1-4, with D possibly matching TRBD1 (6 bases). The CDR3 is 15 residues long. The V gene's germline CDR1 is LNHNV and CDR2 YYDKDF (reference sequence). Trimming cost V 0 bases and J 8 bases, with 13 bases left between them. The CDR3 reads CATSRDQGGEEKLFF. The CDR3 region has the DNA TGTGCCACCAGCAGAGATCAAGGGGGAGAGGAAAAACTGTTTTTT.

CDR3 residues: CASSDRLDRGGQETQYF. The CDR3 nucleotides are TGTGCCAGCAGTGATCGCTTGGACAGGGGGGGACAAGAGACCCAGTACTTC. The J gene is TRBJ2-5, the V gene TRBV6-1; 10 positions agree with TRBD1. The CDR3 spans 17 residues. Germline CDR1 and CDR2: MNHNS and SASEGT. Trimming at V came to 3 bases and at J to 2 bases, leaving 9 bases not matched to a gene.

The chain couples TRBV27 to TRBJ1-5; 7 positions match TRBD1. With V trimmed by 3 bases and J by 1 base, 3 bases remained unmatched. The germline gives CDR1 MNHEY, CDR2 SMNVEV (reference sequence). CDR3 size: 15 residues. The CDR3 region is CASSFGTASNQPQHF. CDR3 sequence (DNA): TGTGCCAGCAGTTTCGGGACAGCAAGCAATCAGCCCCAGCATTTT.

V gene TRBV5-1 combines with J gene TRBJ2-1; D is perhaps TRBD1 (6 bases). CDR1 is SGHRS, CDR2 YFSETQ, per germline. There are 13 residues in the CDR3. Between the trimmed V and J ends, which lost 4 bases and 10 bases, there was a span of 15 bases. The CDR3 spells CASSPQGIEEQFF. DNA of the CDR3: TGCGCCAGCAGCCCCCAGGGGATCGAAGAGCAGTTCTTC.

Concerning this clone: Other DNA sequences of this sample code for an identical CDR3. V usage is TRBV18 and J usage is TRBJ1-1, with TRBD1 matching 7 bases. J lost 3 bases, V lost 4 bases, and 2 bases had no gene match. Germline V CDR1 and CDR2: KGHSH, LQKENI. This CDR3 has 13 residues. The CDR3 protein is CASSLGQDTEAFF. CDR3 in DNA: TGTGCCAGCTCACTTGGACAGGACACTGAAGCTTTCTTT. The full variable domain, in which reference TRBV18 and TRBJ1-1 provide the parts outside the CDR3, is NAGVMQNPRHLVRRRGQEARLRCSPMKGHSHVYWYRQLPEEGLKFMVYLQKENIIDESGMPKERFSAEFPKEGPSILRIQQVVRGDSAAYFCASSLGQDTEAFFGQGTRLTVV.

The chain links TRBV30 to TRBJ2-7; D remains unclear. The germline V and J ends were trimmed by 1 base and 4 bases, with 11 bases remaining between them. Germline V gene lookup returns CDR1 GTSNPN and CDR2 SVGIG (reference sequence). The CDR3 spans 13 residues. The CDR3: CAWSDPVRYEQYF. CDR3 in DNA: TGTGCCTGGAGTGATCCGGTCCGATACGAGCAGTACTTC.

A single count supports this clone. V gene TRBV28 combines with J gene TRBJ1-2; 8 nucleotides agree with TRBD1. Germline CDR1 reads MDHEN; CDR2 reads SYDVKM. The CDR3 extends over 15 amino acids. J was trimmed by 5 bases and V by 2 bases; bases with no gene match: 7. In DNA, the CDR3 is TGTGCCAGCAGTTTAATCGACAGGGGTGGATATGGCTACACCTTC. Translation: CASSLIDRGGYGYTF.

Only one count was recorded for this clone. The chain has TRBV2 and TRBJ2-5; perhaps TRBD2 as D (6 bases). Per germline, CDR1 SNHLY and CDR2 FYNNEI. This CDR3 is 12 amino acids long. The V end lost 7 bases, the J end lost 4 bases, and 10 bases lay between the germline ends. The CDR3 nucleotides read TGTGCCAGCACGGACTATGTAGAGACCCAGTACTTC. It specifies CASTDYVETQYF.

The V and J genes are TRBV15 and TRBJ1-5, with 7 nucleotides matching TRBD1. This CDR3 has 15 residues. Germline assignment: CDR1 LNHNV and CDR2 YYDKDF (reference sequence). With V trimmed by 7 bases and J by 3 bases, 9 bases remained unmatched. CDR3 sequence: CATNPRGTDNQPQHF. In DNA, the CDR3 is TGTGCCACCAACCCTCGAGGGACAGACAATCAGCCCCAGCATTTT.

This clone has just a few counts. V is TRBV19 and J is TRBJ2-2, with D perhaps matching TRBD1 (5 bases). Germline lookup yields CDR1 LNHDA and CDR2 SQIVND (reference sequence). Deletions cut 7 bases from V and 6 bases from J, with 15 bases between. The CDR3 spans 14 residues. In DNA, the CDR3 is TGTGCCAGTACAGATCAGGGTATTGCCGGGGAGCTGTTTTTT. It translates to CASTDQGIAGELFF.

This chain connects TRBV11-3 to TRBJ2-3, with D perhaps matching TRBD2 (5 bases). The CDR3 is 14 residues long. CDR1 is SGHNT and CDR2 is YENEEA in the germline V gene. Trimming cost V 3 bases and J 6 bases, with 13 bases left between them. The CDR3: CASSLKGGWDTQYF. CDR3 DNA: TGTGCCAGCAGCTTGAAAGGAGGTTGGGATACGCAGTATTTT.

The CDR3 protein is CAGRGPMNTEAFF. CDR3 coding DNA: TGTGCCGGCCGCGGGCCCATGAACACTGAAGCTTTCTTT. The V call is TRBV28, the J call TRBJ1-1; D uncertain. Trimming removed 11 bases at V and 0 bases at J, with 13 bases between. The germline CDR1 and CDR2 sequences are MDHEN and SYDVKM. The CDR3 extends over 13 amino acids.

As for this clone: Other DNA sequences of this sample code for an identical CDR3. J is TRBJ1-2 and V is TRBV5-6, with 8 bases lining up with TRBD1. After removal of 4 bases from V and 4 bases from J, the junction contained 6 bases not matched to a gene. CDR3 length equals 14 residues. The germline V gene encodes CDR1 SGHDT and CDR2 YYEEEE. This CDR3 is CASSPGQGGYGYTF. CDR3 nucleotide sequence: TGTGCCAGCAGCCCCGGACAGGGCGGCTATGGCTACACCTTC.

The chain is built from TRBV7-3 and TRBJ1-4; D call uncertain. The CDR3 runs to 13 residues. The V end was cut by 1 base, the J end by 8 bases, with 8 bases between. The germline V gene has CDR1 SGHTA and CDR2 FQGTGA. The CDR3 here is CASSLMRGEKLFF. The CDR3 DNA follows: TGTGCCAGCAGCTTAATGCGAGGGGAAAAACTGTTTTTT.

The sample holds one count of this clone. V usage is TRBV5-7 and J usage is TRBJ2-1; no clear D. TRBV5-7 is classed as an ORF, of uncertain function. Trimming took 4 bases from V and 12 from J, leaving 23 bases between them. The CDR3 length is 15 residues. This CDR3 reads CASSRAVGPQQWQFF. CDR3 bases: TGTGCCAGCAGCCGGGCCGTTGGGCCCCAACAATGGCAGTTCTTC.

The CDR3 region is CSVGLGGAGYTF. Here the CDR3 DNA reads TGCAGCGTCGGCCTAGGAGGGGCGGGCTACACCTTC. The rearrangement uses TRBV29-1 and TRBJ1-2; weak D call: TRBD1 (5 bases). CDR1 is SQVTM, CDR2 ANQGSEA, per germline. This CDR3 is built from 12 residues. With 6 bases removed from V and 8 bases from J, the gap between germline ends came to 16 bases. Using reference TRBV29-1 and TRBJ1-2 for the parts outside the CDR3, the full variable domain is SAVISQKPSRDICQRGTSLTIQCQVDSQVTMMFWYRQQPGQSLTLIATANQGSEATYESGFVIDKFPISRPNLTFSTLTVSNMSPEDSSIYLCSVGLGGAGYTFGSGTRLTVV.